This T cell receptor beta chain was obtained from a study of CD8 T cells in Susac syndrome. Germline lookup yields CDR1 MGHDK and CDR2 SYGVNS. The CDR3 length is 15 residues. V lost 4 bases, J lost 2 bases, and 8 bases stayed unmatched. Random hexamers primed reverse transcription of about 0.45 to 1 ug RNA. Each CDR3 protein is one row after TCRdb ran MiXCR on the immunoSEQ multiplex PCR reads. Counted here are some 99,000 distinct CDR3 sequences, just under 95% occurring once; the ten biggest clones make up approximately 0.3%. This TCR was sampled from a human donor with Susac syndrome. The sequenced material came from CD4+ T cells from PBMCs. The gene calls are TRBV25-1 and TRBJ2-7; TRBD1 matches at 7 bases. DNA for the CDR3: TGTGCCAGCAGTGGACAGGGCCGCACTCCCTACGAGCAGTACTTC. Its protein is CASSGQGRTPYEQYF.